This T cell receptor (beta chain) was obtained from a study of blood T cell repertoires in COVID-19. For the study at large: The study drew acute and convalescent COVID-19 samples from the United States, Italy and Spain. Sample material is recorded as cDNA or gDNA derived from T cells, B-cell-depleted T cells, or PBMCs.

Residents of about 25 US areas, aged about 18 to 89 years, made up the participants. Recovery among Cohort 3 donors was established by two negative PCRs, clearance, or symptom resolution. CDR1 and CDR2 from the germline V gene are MNHEY and SVGAGI. The CDR3 loop spans 14 amino acids. The V gene lost 7 bases and the J gene lost 0 bases, with 12 bases spanning the gap. The protocol was immunoSEQ multiplex PCR, while the TCRdb copy is restricted to in-frame clones and leaves out a portion. Of a few hundred thousand clones in the sample, about 80% were seen once. The sequenced sample was PBMCs or T cells enriched from blood (not recorded which). This sequence originates from a man aged 50 to 59 who had recovered from COVID-19. The chain couples TRBV6-5 to TRBJ1-2; weak D call: TRBD1 (6 bases). The DNA of the CDR3 is TGTGCCAGCACCGGGGACACCTCTAACTATGGCTACACCTTC. It codes for CASTGDTSNYGYTF.